The 20 T cell receptor beta chains listed next were all sequenced from one sample in a study of OX40 agonist ivuxolimab in advanced cancers. Here immunoSEQ multiplex PCR was the method, and the copy in TCRdb shows in-frame clones only, minus some. This sample yields tens of thousands of clones, of which about nine tenths are seen a single time; 0.43% belongs to the top ten. The sample was CD4+ or CD8+ T cells sorted from blood, taken in a trial of the OX40 agonist ivuxolimab. These receptors were taken from an adult with an advanced solid tumor such as melanoma, head and neck, liver or kidney cancer.

The genes are TRBV30 and TRBJ1-6; D uncertain. Germline CDR1 is GTSNPN and CDR2 is SVGIG (reference sequence). The CDR3 is 15 amino acids. V was shortened by 0 bases and J by 7 bases, with 13 bases between the two germline ends. DNA of the CDR3: TGTGCCTGGAGTGTACTCGGGGTCGGCAATTCACCCCTCCACTTT. This gives the protein CAWSVLGVGNSPLHF.

The rearrangement uses TRBV5-1 and TRBJ2-3; D unresolved. Trimming left V 0 bases short and J 2 bases short, with 10 bases between. The V gene's germline CDR1 is SGHRS and CDR2 YFSETQ. This CDR3 contains 15 residues. For the CDR3, the DNA is TGCGCCAGCAGCTTGGGGGTAGGCCCCACAGATACGCAGTATTTT. It translates to CASSLGVGPTDTQYF.

The rearrangement uses TRBV4-1 and TRBJ1-2, with 10 positions matching TRBD1. V was clipped by 2 bases and J by 8 bases; unmatched bases: 14. Germline lookup yields CDR1 MGHRA and CDR2 YSYEKL. CDR3 length: 17 amino acids. CDR3 in DNA: TGCGCCAGCAGCCAAACTCATTATACTCGACAGGGGGCCGGCTACACCTTC. Its protein product is CASSQTHYTRQGAGYTF.

The J gene is TRBJ1-2, the V gene TRBV19; 7 nucleotides line up with TRBD1. The germline CDR1 and CDR2 sequences are LNHDA and SQIVND (reference sequence). This CDR3 has 14 amino acids. The V gene end was trimmed by 6 bases and the J gene end by 5 bases; junction bases not matched to a gene: 9. As DNA, the CDR3 is TGTGCCAGTAGAAGGGTGGGACAGACATATGGCTACACCTTC. Protein: CASRRVGQTYGYTF.

The J gene is TRBJ1-1, the V gene TRBV29-1; D possibly corresponds to TRBD1 (5 bases). Germline V gene data show CDR1 as SQVTM and CDR2 as ANQGSEA. Trimming shortened V by 0 bases and J by 1 base, and 12 bases separated the two germline ends. The CDR3 consists of 15 residues. The CDR3 DNA reads as TGCAGCGTTGAAGATCGAGGAACAGGGAACACTGAAGCTTTCTTT. Translation: CSVEDRGTGNTEAFF.

The chain is built from TRBV5-1 and TRBJ2-4, with a tentative D call TRBD2 (6 bases). CDR1 SGHRS and CDR2 YFSETQ come from the germline V gene. V lost 4 bases and J lost 11, with 10 bases in between. The CDR3 has 11 residues. The CDR3 sequence is CASSLWGVQYF. In nucleotides, the CDR3 is TGCGCCAGCAGCCTTTGGGGGGTTCAGTACTTC.

V and J are TRBV12-1 and TRBJ2-3. TRBV12-1 is a pseudogene segment. The CDR3 loop spans 18 amino acids. Here the CDR3 reads CASSFSVRFGRFSDTQYF. CDR3 nucleotides: TGTGCCAGCAGCTTTTCCGTTCGATTTGGACGGTTCTCGGATACGCAGTATTTT.

The chain combines TRBV5-1 with TRBJ2-3; no definite D call. The germline V gene has CDR1 SGHRS and CDR2 YFSETQ. This CDR3 spans 16 amino acids. Trimming pared 1 base from V and 0 bases from J, leaving 12 bases between. The CDR3 DNA reads as TGCGCCAGCAGCTTGTACGCCGGACCTAGCACAGATACGCAGTATTTT. This sequence encodes CASSLYAGPSTDTQYF.

The genes are TRBV2 and TRBJ1-1, with a possible D match to TRBD1 (6 bases). The germline CDR1 and CDR2 sequences are SNHLY and FYNNEI. The V gene lost 8 bases and the J gene lost 0 bases, with 16 bases spanning the gap. CDR3 size: 15 residues. Here the CDR3 DNA reads TGTGCCAGCGCCAAAGGGGGGGGGATGAACACTGAAGCTTTCTTT. Translation: CASAKGGGMNTEAFF.

J is TRBJ2-1 and V is TRBV6-5; no reliable D call. Germline-derived CDR1 and CDR2 are MNHEY and SVGAGI. Between the trimmed V and J ends, which lost 0 bases and 7 bases, there was a span of 7 bases. CDR3 length: 13 residues. CDR3 region: CASSYSYDNEQFF. The CDR3 bases are TGTGCCAGCAGTTACTCGTATGATAATGAGCAGTTCTTC.

CDR3 loop: CASNDGSYQPQHF. The CDR3 nucleotides read TGTGCCAGCAACGACGGCTCGTACCAGCCCCAGCATTTT. The gene calls are TRBV2 and TRBJ1-5; D gene unclear. This CDR3 is built from 13 residues. The germline V gene encodes CDR1 SNHLY and CDR2 FYNNEI. V lost 7 bases to trimming and J lost 7 bases, with 14 bases between them.

The chain uses TRBV6-1 and TRBJ1-2; 9 bases are a match to TRBD1. This CDR3 spans 14 amino acids. The germline V gene has CDR1 MNHNS and CDR2 SASEGT. V lost 5 bases to trimming and J lost 3 bases; unmatched junction nucleotides: 4. CDR3 in amino acids: CASSSWTGDYGYTF. The CDR3 DNA is TGTGCCAGCAGTTCCTGGACAGGGGACTATGGCTACACCTTC.

CDR3 coding DNA: TGTGCCAGCAGTGTTGACACGTACGAGCAGTACTTC. Amino acids: CASSVDTYEQYF. The J gene is TRBJ2-7, the V gene TRBV25-1; no firm D call. The V end was cut by 4 bases, the J end by 4 bases, with 8 bases between. CDR3 length: 12 amino acids. The germline CDR1 and CDR2 sequences are MGHDK and SYGVNS.

The CDR3 sequence is CASSSGDRGYQETQYF. DNA of the CDR3: TGCGCCAGCAGCTCCGGGGACAGGGGGTACCAAGAGACCCAGTACTTC. The genes are TRBV5-1 and TRBJ2-5, with 11 bases matching TRBD1. V was pared by 3 bases and J by 0 bases, with 4 bases of the junction left unmatched. CDR1 and CDR2 (germline): SGHRS, YFSETQ. The CDR3 extends over 16 amino acids.

This clone was observed once. The CDR3 region is CASSLANSAGETQYF. CDR3 DNA sequence: TGTGCCAGCAGCTTAGCGAACTCAGCCGGGGAGACCCAGTACTTC. The rearrangement links TRBV7-8 to TRBJ2-5; D not resolved. V gave up 0 bases and J gave up 5 bases, with 13 bases separating them. The CDR3 covers 15 residues. Germline V lookup: CDR1 SGHVS, CDR2 FQNEAQ.

The chain couples TRBV6-1 to TRBJ1-4, with D tentatively TRBD1 (6 bases). V was shortened by 6 bases and J by 7 bases, with 15 bases between the two germline ends. This CDR3 spans 14 amino acids. Looked up from germline, CDR1 is MNHNS and CDR2 is SASEGT. CDR3 DNA: TGTGCCAGCAGCCTCAGGGGAAGTGGTGAAAAACTGTTTTTT. Protein sequence: CASSLRGSGEKLFF.

The V gene is TRBV6-6, the J gene TRBJ1-1, with D tentatively TRBD1 (5 bases). CDR1 is MNHNY and CDR2 is SVGAGI in the germline V gene (reference sequence). This CDR3 is built from 15 residues. V gave up 3 bases and J gave up 8 bases, with 19 bases separating them. CDR3 nucleotide sequence: TGTGCCAGCAGTTATATCGTGGGGCGTCGATTCGAAGCTTTCTTT. Protein: CASSYIVGRRFEAFF.

The chain has TRBV19 and TRBJ1-4; no definite D call. Germline V gene lookup returns CDR1 LNHDA and CDR2 SQIVND (reference sequence). CDR3 size: 13 residues. Trimming cost V 3 bases and J 8 bases, with 10 bases left between them. For the CDR3, the DNA is TGTGCCAGTAGTATTGGGGTCGGAGAAAAACTGTTTTTT. Residues: CASSIGVGEKLFF.

This chain links TRBV7-2 with TRBJ1-5; D is undetermined. The ends were cut back, 2 bases at V and 6 bases at J, with 5 bases in the middle. Germline CDR1 and CDR2: SGHTA and FQGNSA. The CDR3 is 12 amino acids. The CDR3 reads CASSLMAQPQHF. CDR3 coding DNA: TGTGCCAGCAGCTTAATGGCTCAGCCCCAGCATTTT.

This clone was detected only a few times. The V call is TRBV27, the J call TRBJ1-2; D gene ambiguous. V lost 5 bases and J 7 bases, leaving 11 bases between the germline ends. CDR3 length equals 12 residues. Germline lookup yields CDR1 MNHEY and CDR2 SMNVEV (reference sequence). The CDR3 coding sequence is TGTGCCAGCAGTCCGCAATTCGGTGGCTACACCTTC. Residues: CASSPQFGGYTF.